This TCR beta chain was obtained from a study of blood T cell repertoires in COVID-19. Across the study: Both acute and convalescent COVID-19 samples were obtained from the United States, Italy and Spain. T cells, B-cell-depleted T cells, or PBMCs provided the cDNA or gDNA that served as material.

The V and J ends lost 3 bases and 5 bases, in that order; junction bases with no gene match: 14. The V gene's germline CDR1 is KGHSH and CDR2 LQKENI. This CDR3 spans 17 amino acids. Per the study methods: The assay estimated nucleated cells by amplifying reference gene primers. TCRdb's copy holds only in-frame clones and misses some; the assay was immunoSEQ multiplex PCR. The V and J calls and the clone size are those of that table, but D and trimming were determined from the DNA. Among fewer than 250,000 clones listed, roughly 86% were seen once. Specimen: peripheral blood. The clonotype was recovered from a woman aged 60-75 years who had recovered from COVID-19. The J gene is TRBJ2-5, the V gene TRBV18, with 8 positions matching TRBD2. The CDR3 protein is CASSPNSGDRSRETQYF. CDR3 DNA: TGTGCCAGCTCACCTAATAGCGGGGATCGGTCGCGGGAGACCCAGTACTTC.